The subject of this entry is one TCR beta chain. What it binds is unknown. Germline V gene data show CDR1 as SGHDT and CDR2 as YYEEEE. The V segment lost 4 bases and the J segment 5 bases; nucleotides outside the gene matches: 6. The CDR3 is 15 residues long. The sample belongs to a study of CD8 T cells in Susac syndrome. Study at large: At the time of blood draw, patients with Susac syndrome were therapy-naive, receiving corticosteroids, or receiving intravenous immunoglobulin alone. Findings and caveats of the study: The CD4+ T cell repertoires in Susac syndrome were not clonally expanded.

The Susac syndrome patients fit the recently defined diagnostic criteria for definite or probable disease. The RNA input was about 0.45 to 1 ug, and it was reverse transcribed with random hexamers. An immunoSEQ multiplex PCR generated amplified TCR beta CDR3 products spanning 54 Vbeta and 13 Jbeta. TCRdb re-derived calls from the immunoSEQ multiplex PCR reads in MiXCR, one entry per CDR3 protein. The repertoire includes about 240,000 distinct CDR3 sequences, around 96% of them detected once, and approximately 0.094% sits in the top ten. What was sequenced was CD4+ T cells from PBMCs. This chain connects TRBV5-6 to TRBJ1-5, with 10 bases matching TRBD1. This receptor was taken from a human donor with Susac syndrome. CDR3 nucleotides: TGTGCCAGCAGCCGTCTAGGACAGGGGGATCAGCCCCAGCATTTT. This encodes CASSRLGQGDQPQHF.